Described below is a single T cell receptor (beta chain) sequence and its context. Using immunoSEQ multiplex PCR, the repertoire was profiled, and TCRdb retains in-frame clones only, with some absent. Here the sample spans approximately 460,000 clones, approximately 80% being singletons. The sample is drawn from a study of shared clonotypes between healthy human individuals. Germline CDR1 is MNHEY and CDR2 is SVGAGI. This CDR3 comprises 13 residues. Sequenced input: PBMCs. The receptor comes from a woman aged 40 to 49 in good health. Some clones in this sample may be carry-over from other donors' samples. The rearrangement joins TRBV6-5 to TRBJ2-5; the D gene is possibly TRBD1 (5 bases). Judging by the DNA end, TRBJ2-7 fits better; the J call may be wrong. The CDR3 nucleotides read TGTGCCAGCACTTCAGACAGAACCTACGAGCAGTACTTC. It specifies CASTSDRTYEQYF.